This paragraph covers one TCR beta chain sequence. Its antigen is not identified. The sample is drawn from a study of shared clonotypes between healthy human individuals. Study findings and constraints: Generation of non-shared clonotypes was less probable than generation of clonotypes shared by all four donors.

Subsets obtained from CD4+ cells comprised CD45RA+ naive and CD45RA-negative memory cells. The table came from immunoSEQ multiplex PCR; TCRdb's copy has only in-frame clones and leaves some out. Here the sample spans about 2 million clones, 95% being singletons. There are 15 residues in the CDR3. Losses at the gene ends were 8 bases for V and 0 bases for J; bases not matched to a gene: 3. The germline gives CDR1 LNHDA, CDR2 SQIVND (reference sequence). The clonotype was recovered from a young man in good health. The rearrangement uses TRBV19 and TRBJ2-2; 10 bases agree with TRBD2. The specimen sequenced was naive CD4+ T cells sorted from blood. Subset here: CD45RA+ positively selected. This CDR3 is CASRLAGPNTGELFF. Here the CDR3 DNA reads TGTGCCAGTCGACTAGCGGGCCCGAACACCGGGGAGCTGTTTTTT.